The T cell receptor (beta chain) described here comes from a study of blood T cell repertoires in COVID-19. Across the whole study: Whether acute or convalescent, the COVID-19 samples came from the United States, Italy and Spain.

Authors' data handling: Estimates of nucleated cell counts were drawn from the amplification of reference gene primers. The method was immunoSEQ multiplex PCR; TCRdb's version includes in-frame clones alone and lacks a portion of them. D and trimming come from the DNA, and the V and J calls and clone size come from that table. The top ten hold about 0.8% of the sample, which has 200,000 to 300,000 clones, approximately 91% seen once. It was during active infection that Seattle patients were enrolled and then longitudinally followed. The receptor comes from a man aged 25-45 years with COVID-19, enrolled during active disease. The specimen sequenced was peripheral blood.

CDR3 nucleotides: TGTGCCAGCAGCTTTTCAGGGGCTGGTCAGCCCCAGCATTTT. Its protein is CASSFSGAGQPQHF. The V gene is TRBV5-6, the J gene TRBJ1-5; D might be TRBD1 (6 bases). The CDR3 has 14 residues. Trimming removed 2 bases at V and 6 bases at J, with 12 bases between. The germline gives CDR1 SGHDT, CDR2 YYEEEE.